Included here is one T cell receptor beta chain sequence, with context. The antigen this receptor binds is unknown. No base-level quality is on record; no much larger clone is a single base apart. This entry comes from a study of blood T cell repertoires in COVID-19 (dated by TCRdb to between 2020 and 2021). About the full investigation: The collaborator samples originated in the United States, Italy and Spain and spanned the acute and convalescent phases of COVID-19. The prospective study material was composed of cDNA or gDNA derived from T cells, B-cell-depleted T cells, or PBMCs. Subjects who had been exposed to COVID-19, were actively infected with it, or had recovered from it provided the deeply sampled blood TCRbeta repertoires that made up the dataset. The repertoires were released in a freely available public database intended as a resource for research on the immune response to SARS-CoV-2. Samples came from the ongoing ImmuneRACE study (first 160 participants) plus 1,254 subjects from 6 global collaborators. Nearly every sample came with metadata listing a de-identified subject ID, COVID-19 status, age in years and sex. Where available, HLA class I and class II types were taken from metadata supplied by the sample provider and were not determined by assay-based typing.

The immunoSEQ Assay, a bias-controlled multiplex PCR, was used to amplify TCRbeta CDR3 regions from genomic DNA. Per the source publication's procedure: Within the assay, amplification of reference gene primers was used to estimate how many nucleated cells each sample contained. Sequence reads were collapsed and filtered to measure the absolute abundance of every unique TCRbeta CDR3 rearrangement. For each sample, productive Simpson clonality was calculated as the square root of Simpson's diversity index across productive rearrangements. TCRdb's version of the immuneACCESS table is confined to in-frame rearrangements and falls short of the full clone set. An unresolved V gene accounts for under half of the shortfall where checked; the remainder is of unknown origin. The DNA gave D and trimming, while V, J and clone size come from that table. The sample table records approximately 210,000 clones; 75% to 90% of these occur just once. 4.5% to 5.5% of the sample belongs to the ten largest clones.

Each collaborating institution followed its own protocols to collect whole blood in K2EDTA tubes. For TCRbeta analysis, collaborators shipped samples as frozen whole blood, isolated PBMCs, or DNA extracted from either of those sample types. Findings and caveats that apply to the study as a whole: The amount of clinical and demographic metadata varied by source and participant and was provided uncurated.

The receptor comes from a human donor in a cohort sampled during active COVID-19. The source material was peripheral blood.

The CDR3 reads CAIMQGAGYGYTF. In nucleotides, the sequence is TGTGCCATCATGCAGGGGGCTGGTTATGGCTACACCTTC. The sequence links TRBV10-3 to TRBJ1-2; 8 middle bases align to TRBD1. The CDR3, from cysteine to phenylalanine, totals 13 residues. Only the CDR3 region is kept as DNA, spanning 39 bases read in frame from base 1. The germline V gene specifies ENHRY as CDR1 and SYGVKD as CDR2. V and J are trimmed by 7 bases and 5 bases, and the gene matches miss 6 bases of the junction.